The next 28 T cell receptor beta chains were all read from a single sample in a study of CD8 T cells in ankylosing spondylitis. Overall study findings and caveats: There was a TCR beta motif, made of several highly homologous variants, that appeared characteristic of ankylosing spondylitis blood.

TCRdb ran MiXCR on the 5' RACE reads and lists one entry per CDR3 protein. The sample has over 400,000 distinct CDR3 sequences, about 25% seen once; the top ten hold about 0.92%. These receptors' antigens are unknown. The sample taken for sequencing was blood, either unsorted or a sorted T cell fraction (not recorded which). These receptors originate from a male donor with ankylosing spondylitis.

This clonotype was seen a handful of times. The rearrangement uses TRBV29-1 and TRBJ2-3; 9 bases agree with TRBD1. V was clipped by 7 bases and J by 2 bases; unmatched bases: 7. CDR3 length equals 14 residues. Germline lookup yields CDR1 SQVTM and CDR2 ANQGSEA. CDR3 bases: TGCAGCGCAGGACAGGGGTCGATCACAGATACGCAGTATTTT. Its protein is CSAGQGSITDTQYF.

Written as DNA, the CDR3 is TGTGCCAGCAGCAGACAGACGGGATGGAACACTGAAGCTTTCTTT. It specifies CASSRQTGWNTEAFF. The chain couples TRBV5-4 to TRBJ1-1; D might be TRBD1 (5 bases). The V gene's germline CDR1 is SGHNT and CDR2 YYREEE (reference sequence). The V gene lost 4 bases and the J gene lost 1 base, with 14 bases spanning the gap. The CDR3 contains 15 residues.

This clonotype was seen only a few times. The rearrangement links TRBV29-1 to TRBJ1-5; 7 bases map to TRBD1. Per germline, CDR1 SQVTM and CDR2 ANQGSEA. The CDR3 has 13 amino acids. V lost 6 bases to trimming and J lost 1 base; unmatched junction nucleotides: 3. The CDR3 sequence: CSVSGGSNQPQHF. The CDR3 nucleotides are TGCAGCGTATCAGGGGGGAGCAATCAGCCCCAGCATTTT.

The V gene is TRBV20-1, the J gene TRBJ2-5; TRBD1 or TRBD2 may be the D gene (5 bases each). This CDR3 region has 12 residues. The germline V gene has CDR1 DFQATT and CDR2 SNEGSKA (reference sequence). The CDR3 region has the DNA TGCACTCCGGGACGGGCGCGGGAGACCCAGTACTTC. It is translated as CTPGRARETQYF.

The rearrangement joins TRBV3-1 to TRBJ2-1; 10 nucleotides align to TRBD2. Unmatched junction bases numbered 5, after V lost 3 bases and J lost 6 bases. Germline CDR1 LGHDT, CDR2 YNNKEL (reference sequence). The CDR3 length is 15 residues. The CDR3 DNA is TGTGCCAGCAGCCAGGGGACTAGCGACTTCAATGAGCAGTTCTTC. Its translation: CASSQGTSDFNEQFF.

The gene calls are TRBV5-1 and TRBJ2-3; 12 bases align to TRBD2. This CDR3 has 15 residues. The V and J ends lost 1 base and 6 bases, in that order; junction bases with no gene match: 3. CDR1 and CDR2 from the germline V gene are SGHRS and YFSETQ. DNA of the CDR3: TGCGCCAGCAGCTTGCGGCTAGCGGGAGGGGATACGCAGTATTTT. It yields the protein CASSLRLAGGDTQYF.

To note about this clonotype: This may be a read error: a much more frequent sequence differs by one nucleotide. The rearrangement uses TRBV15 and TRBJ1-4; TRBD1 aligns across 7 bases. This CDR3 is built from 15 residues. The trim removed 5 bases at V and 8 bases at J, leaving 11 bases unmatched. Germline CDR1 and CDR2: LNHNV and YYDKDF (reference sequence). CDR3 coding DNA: TGTGCCACCAGCCAGGGACAGAGGGCACGGGAAAAACTGTTTTTT. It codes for CATSQGQRAREKLFF.

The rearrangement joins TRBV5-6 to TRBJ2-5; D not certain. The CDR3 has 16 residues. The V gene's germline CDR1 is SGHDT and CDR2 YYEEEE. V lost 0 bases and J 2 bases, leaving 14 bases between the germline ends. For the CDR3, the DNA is TGTGCCAGCAGCTTGGGGGGATGGGGAAGGCAAGAGACCCAGTACTTC. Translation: CASSLGGWGRQETQYF.

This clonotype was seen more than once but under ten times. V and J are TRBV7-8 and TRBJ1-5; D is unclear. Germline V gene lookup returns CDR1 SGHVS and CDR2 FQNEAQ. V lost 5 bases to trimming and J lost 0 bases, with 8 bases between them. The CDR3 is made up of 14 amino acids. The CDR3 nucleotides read TGTGCCAGCAGCACTCAGTATAGCAATCAGCCCCAGCATTTT. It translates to CASSTQYSNQPQHF.

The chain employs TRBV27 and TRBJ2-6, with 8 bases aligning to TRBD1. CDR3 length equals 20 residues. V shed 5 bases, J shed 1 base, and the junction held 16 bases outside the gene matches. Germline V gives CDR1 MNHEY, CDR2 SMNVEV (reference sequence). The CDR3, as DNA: TGTGCCAGCAGTCCTAGGGACAGGCCAATAAAATTTTCTGGGGCCAACGTCCTGACTTTC. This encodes CASSPRDRPIKFSGANVLTF.

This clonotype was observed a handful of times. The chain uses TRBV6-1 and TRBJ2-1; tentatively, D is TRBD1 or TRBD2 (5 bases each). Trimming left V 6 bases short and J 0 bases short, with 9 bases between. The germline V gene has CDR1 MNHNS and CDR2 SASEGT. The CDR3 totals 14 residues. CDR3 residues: CASSGTISYNEQFF. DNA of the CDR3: TGTGCCAGCAGCGGGACCATCTCCTACAATGAGCAGTTCTTC.

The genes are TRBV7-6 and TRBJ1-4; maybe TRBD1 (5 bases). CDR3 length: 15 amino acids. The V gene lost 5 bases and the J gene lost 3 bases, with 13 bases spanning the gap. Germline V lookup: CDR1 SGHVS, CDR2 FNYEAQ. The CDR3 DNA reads TGTGCCAGCAGCCGATTGGGGGGACCTAATGAAAAACTGTTTTTT. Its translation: CASSRLGGPNEKLFF.

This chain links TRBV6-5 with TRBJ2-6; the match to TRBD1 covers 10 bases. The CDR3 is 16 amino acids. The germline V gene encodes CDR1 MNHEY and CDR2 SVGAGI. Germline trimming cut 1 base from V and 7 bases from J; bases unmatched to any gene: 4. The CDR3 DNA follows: TGTGCCAGCAGTTACTTGGGGACAGGGGAAGCCAACGTCCTGACTTTC. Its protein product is CASSYLGTGEANVLTF.

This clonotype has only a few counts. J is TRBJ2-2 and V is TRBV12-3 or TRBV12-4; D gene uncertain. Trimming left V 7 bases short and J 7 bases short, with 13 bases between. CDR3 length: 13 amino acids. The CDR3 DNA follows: TGTGCCAGCATGTCTTCGGGCAACGGGGAGCTGTTTTTT. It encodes CASMSSGNGELFF.

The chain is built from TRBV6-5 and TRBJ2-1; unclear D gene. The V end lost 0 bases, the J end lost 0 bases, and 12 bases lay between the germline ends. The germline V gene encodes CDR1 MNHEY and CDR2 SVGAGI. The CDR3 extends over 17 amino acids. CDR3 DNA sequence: TGTGCCAGCAGTTACTCGTTATGGCTAGTCTCCTACAATGAGCAGTTCTTC. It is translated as CASSYSLWLVSYNEQFF.

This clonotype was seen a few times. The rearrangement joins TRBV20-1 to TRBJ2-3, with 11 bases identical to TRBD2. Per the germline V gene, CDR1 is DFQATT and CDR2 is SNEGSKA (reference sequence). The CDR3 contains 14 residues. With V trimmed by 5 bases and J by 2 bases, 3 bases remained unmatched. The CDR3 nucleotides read TGCAGTGCTTCTAGCGGGAGGCTCACAGATACGCAGTATTTT. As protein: CSASSGRLTDTQYF.

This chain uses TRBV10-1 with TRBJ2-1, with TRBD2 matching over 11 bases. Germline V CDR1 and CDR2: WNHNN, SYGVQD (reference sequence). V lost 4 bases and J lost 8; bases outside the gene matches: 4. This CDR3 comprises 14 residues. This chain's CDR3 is CASSGSGRAYEQFF. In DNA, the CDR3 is TGCGCCAGCAGTGGTAGCGGGAGGGCCTATGAGCAGTTCTTC.

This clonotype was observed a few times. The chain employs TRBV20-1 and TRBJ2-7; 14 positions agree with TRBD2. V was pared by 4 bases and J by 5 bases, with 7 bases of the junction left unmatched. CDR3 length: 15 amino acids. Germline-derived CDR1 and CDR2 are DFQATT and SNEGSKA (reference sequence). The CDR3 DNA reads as TGCAGTGCTAAGTATGGGACTAGCGGGAGTAACGAGCAGTACGTC. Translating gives CSAKYGTSGSNEQYV.

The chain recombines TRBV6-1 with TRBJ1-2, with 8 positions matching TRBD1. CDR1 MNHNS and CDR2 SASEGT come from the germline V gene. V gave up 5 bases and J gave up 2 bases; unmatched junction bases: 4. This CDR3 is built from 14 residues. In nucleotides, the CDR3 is TGTGCCAGCAGTACAGGGGGATCCAACTATGGCTACACCTTC. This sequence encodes CASSTGGSNYGYTF.

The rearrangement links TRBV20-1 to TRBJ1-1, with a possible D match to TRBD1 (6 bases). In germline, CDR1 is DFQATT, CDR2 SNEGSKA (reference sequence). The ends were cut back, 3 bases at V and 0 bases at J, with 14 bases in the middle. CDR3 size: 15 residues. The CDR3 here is CSARTGGMMNTEAFF. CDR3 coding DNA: TGCAGTGCTAGGACAGGCGGGATGATGAACACTGAAGCTTTCTTT.

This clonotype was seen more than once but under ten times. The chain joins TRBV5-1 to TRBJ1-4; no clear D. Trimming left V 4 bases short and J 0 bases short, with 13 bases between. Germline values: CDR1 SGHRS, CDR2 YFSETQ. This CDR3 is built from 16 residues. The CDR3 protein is CASSRGTASTNEKLFF. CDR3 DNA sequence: TGCGCCAGCAGCCGTGGAACAGCTTCAACTAATGAAAAACTGTTTTTT.

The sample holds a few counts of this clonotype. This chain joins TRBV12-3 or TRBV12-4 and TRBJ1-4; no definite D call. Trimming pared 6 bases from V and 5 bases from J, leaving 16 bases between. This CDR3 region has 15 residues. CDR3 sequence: CASSLSGQGNEKLFF. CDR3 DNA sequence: TGTGCCAGCAGCCTCTCGGGCCAAGGGAATGAAAAACTGTTTTTT.

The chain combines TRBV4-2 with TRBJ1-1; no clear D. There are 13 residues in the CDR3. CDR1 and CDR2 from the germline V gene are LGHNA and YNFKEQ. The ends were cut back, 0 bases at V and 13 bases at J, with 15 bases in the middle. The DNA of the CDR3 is TGTGCCAGCAGCCAAGATTTTAGAGCGGAAAGTTTCTTT. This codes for CASSQDFRAESFF.

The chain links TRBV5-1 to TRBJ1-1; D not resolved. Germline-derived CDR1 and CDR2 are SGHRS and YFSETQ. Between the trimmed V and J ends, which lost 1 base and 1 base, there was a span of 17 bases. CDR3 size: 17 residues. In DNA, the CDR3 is TGCGCCAGCAGCTTGCGAGCCAACCGGCGGGGGAACACTGAAGCTTTCTTT. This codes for CASSLRANRRGNTEAFF.

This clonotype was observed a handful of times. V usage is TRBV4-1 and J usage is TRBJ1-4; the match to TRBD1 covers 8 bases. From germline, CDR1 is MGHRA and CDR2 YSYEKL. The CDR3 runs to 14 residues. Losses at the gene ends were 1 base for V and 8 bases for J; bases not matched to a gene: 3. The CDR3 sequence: CASSQGTGREKLFF. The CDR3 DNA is TGCGCCAGCAGCCAAGGGACAGGGAGGGAAAAACTGTTTTTT.

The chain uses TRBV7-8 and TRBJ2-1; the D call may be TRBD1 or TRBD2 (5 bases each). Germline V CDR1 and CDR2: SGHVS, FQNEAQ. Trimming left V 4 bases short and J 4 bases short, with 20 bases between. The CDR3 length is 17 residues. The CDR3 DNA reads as TGTGCCAGCAGCTCCTTTGGGGGTAGACAAATTTACAATGAGCAGTTCTTC. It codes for CASSSFGGRQIYNEQFF.

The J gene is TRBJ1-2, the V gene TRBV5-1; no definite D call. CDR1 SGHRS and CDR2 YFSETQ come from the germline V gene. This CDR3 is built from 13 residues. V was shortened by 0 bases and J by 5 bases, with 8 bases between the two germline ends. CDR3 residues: CASSLVGAYGYTF. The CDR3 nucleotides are TGCGCCAGCAGCTTGGTTGGAGCGTATGGCTACACCTTC.

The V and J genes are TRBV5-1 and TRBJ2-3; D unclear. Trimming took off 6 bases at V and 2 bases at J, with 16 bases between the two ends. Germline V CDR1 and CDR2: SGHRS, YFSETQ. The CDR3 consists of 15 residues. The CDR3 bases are TGCGCCAGCACCCTGGAGCCAGGTACCACAGATACGCAGTATTTT. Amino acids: CASTLEPGTTDTQYF.